The subject of this entry is one TCR beta chain. What it recognizes is unknown. This CDR3 contains 14 residues. V lost 7 bases, J lost 7 bases, and 8 bases stayed unmatched. CDR1 is MNHNS, CDR2 SASEGT, per germline. These data come from a study of PD-1 blockade in classical Hodgkin lymphoma. Whole-study results and caveats: Exclusion applied to patients who initiated nivolumab less than 1 year following ASCT.

TCRdb's copy holds only in-frame clones and misses some; the assay was immunoSEQ multiplex PCR. The sample has 20,000 to 30,000 clones; more than 60% are singletons. Every single patient, without exception, relapsed after autologous stem cell transplantation, and brentuximab vedotin exposure varied. The chain recombines TRBV6-1 with TRBJ2-2, with 8 bases aligning to TRBD2. This TCR was sampled from a human donor with classical Hodgkin lymphoma. The material was peripheral blood mononuclear cells (PBMCs), obtained before the second cycle of nivolumab. The chain's CDR3 is CASTKRERSGELFF. The DNA for the CDR3 is TGTGCCAGCACCAAGCGGGAGAGGAGCGGGGAGCTGTTTTTT.